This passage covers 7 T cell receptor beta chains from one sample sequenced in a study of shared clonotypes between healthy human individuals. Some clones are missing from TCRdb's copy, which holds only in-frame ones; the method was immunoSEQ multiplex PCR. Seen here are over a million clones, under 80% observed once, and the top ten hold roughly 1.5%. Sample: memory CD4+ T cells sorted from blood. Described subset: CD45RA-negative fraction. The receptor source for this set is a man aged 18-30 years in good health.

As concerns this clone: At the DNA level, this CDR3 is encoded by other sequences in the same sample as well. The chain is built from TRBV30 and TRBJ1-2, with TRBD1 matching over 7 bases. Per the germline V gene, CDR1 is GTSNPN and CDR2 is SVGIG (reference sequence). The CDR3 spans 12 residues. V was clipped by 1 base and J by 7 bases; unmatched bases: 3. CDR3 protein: CAWSAGGGGYTF. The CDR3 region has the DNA TGTGCCTGGAGTGCAGGGGGGGGTGGCTACACCTTC.

The CDR3 DNA follows: TGTGCCAGCCCCACTAGACCTAACAGGGTTGACTATAATTCACCCCTCCACTTT. Protein product: CASPTRPNRVDYNSPLHF. This chain links TRBV11-3 with TRBJ1-6; a possible D gene is TRBD1 (6 bases). The CDR3 consists of 18 residues. Per the germline V gene, CDR1 is SGHNT and CDR2 is YENEEA. Trimming shortened V by 8 bases and J by 3 bases, and 23 bases separated the two germline ends.

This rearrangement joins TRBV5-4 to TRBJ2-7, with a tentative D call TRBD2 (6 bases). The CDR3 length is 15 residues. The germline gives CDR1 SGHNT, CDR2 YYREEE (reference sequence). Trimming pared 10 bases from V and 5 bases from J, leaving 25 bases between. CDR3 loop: CASGGGAYGGDEQYF. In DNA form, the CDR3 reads TGTGCCTCCGGCGGAGGGGCCTATGGGGGTGACGAGCAGTACTTC.

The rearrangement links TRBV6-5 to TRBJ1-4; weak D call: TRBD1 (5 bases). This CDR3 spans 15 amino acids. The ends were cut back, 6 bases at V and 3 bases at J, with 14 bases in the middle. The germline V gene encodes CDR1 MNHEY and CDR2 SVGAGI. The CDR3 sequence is CASRTSGPSNEKLFF. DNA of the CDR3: TGTGCCAGCAGAACCTCAGGGCCCTCTAATGAAAAACTGTTTTTT.

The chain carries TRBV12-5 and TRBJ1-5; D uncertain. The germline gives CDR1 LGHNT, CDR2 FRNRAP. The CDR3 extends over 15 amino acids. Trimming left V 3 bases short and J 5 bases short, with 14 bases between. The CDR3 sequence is CASGLGLPADQPQHF. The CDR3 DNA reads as TGTGCTAGTGGTTTAGGACTCCCGGCGGATCAGCCCCAGCATTTT. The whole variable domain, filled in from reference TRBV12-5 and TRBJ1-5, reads DARVTQTPRHKVTEMGQEVTMRCQPILGHNTVFWYRQTMMQGLELLAYFRNRAPLDDSGMPKDRFSAEMPDATLATLKIQPSEPRDSAVYFCASGLGLPADQPQHFGDGTRLSIL.

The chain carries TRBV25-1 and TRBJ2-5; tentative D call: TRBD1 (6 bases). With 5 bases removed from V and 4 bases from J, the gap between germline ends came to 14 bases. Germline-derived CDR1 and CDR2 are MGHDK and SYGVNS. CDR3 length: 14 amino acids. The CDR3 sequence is CASSHPTGLETQYF. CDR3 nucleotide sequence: TGTGCCAGCAGTCACCCGACAGGTTTAGAGACCCAGTACTTC.

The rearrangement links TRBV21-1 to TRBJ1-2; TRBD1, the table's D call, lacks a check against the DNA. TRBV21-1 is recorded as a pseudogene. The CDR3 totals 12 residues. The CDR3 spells CAGTGGVYGYTF. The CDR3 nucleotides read TGTGCCGGGACAGGGGGGGTTTATGGCTACACCTTC.